Sequencing of this T cell receptor (beta chain) was carried out in a study of CD8 T cells in Susac syndrome. Remarks on this clonotype: What it binds is unknown.

RNA amounts of roughly 0.45 to 1 ug underwent reverse transcription with random hexamers. TCRdb reanalysed the immunoSEQ multiplex PCR reads using MiXCR and keeps one entry per CDR3 protein. The data hold 100,000 to 150,000 distinct CDR3 sequences, with around 86% observed a single time. Sequencing of TCR beta, carried out with a high-throughput approach, was applied to CD8+ and CD4+ T cells from the blood. Treatment-naive patients with stable or active relapsing-remitting disease served as multiple sclerosis controls. TEMRA cells were FACS-enriched, while CD8+ and CD4+ T cells were negatively isolated. This CDR3 has 13 residues. In germline, CDR1 is SGHDT, CDR2 YYEEEE. V gave up 4 bases and J gave up 9 bases; unmatched junction bases: 7. Findings and limits, study-wide: As the study acknowledged, the number of individuals in its TCR sequencing and HLA analysis was relatively small.

This clonotype was obtained from a human donor with multiple sclerosis. J is TRBJ1-3 and V is TRBV5-6, with TRBD1 matching 7 bases. The sequencing input was CD8+ T cells from PBMCs. In DNA form, the CDR3 reads TGTGCCAGCAGCCCTCGACAGGGAGGCACCATATATTTT. It codes for CASSPRQGGTIYF.